Detailed here is one T cell receptor beta chain. In contrast to the negatively isolated CD8+ and CD4+ T cells, TEMRA cells were FACS-enriched. This specimen belongs to a study of CD8 T cells in Susac syndrome. Turning to the study itself: At the time of blood draw, patients with Susac syndrome were therapy-naive, receiving corticosteroids, or receiving intravenous immunoglobulin alone.

Per the germline V gene, CDR1 is KGHSH and CDR2 is LQKENI. This CDR3 has 13 amino acids. The ends were cut back, 4 bases at V and 9 bases at J, with 13 bases in the middle. Random hexamers were used to reverse transcribe roughly 0.5 to 1 ug of RNA. TCRdb re-called the immunoSEQ multiplex PCR reads with MiXCR, one entry per CDR3 protein. Of some 170,000 distinct CDR3 sequences listed, about 93% were seen once; the top ten hold 0.085% to 0.1%. The sample taken for sequencing was CD4+ T cells from PBMCs. The receptor was derived from a human donor with Susac syndrome. The chain has TRBV18 and TRBJ2-1; no reliable D call. The CDR3 DNA reads TGTGCCAGCTCACTGACCCAGATAGGTGAGCAGTTCTTC. It is translated as CASSLTQIGEQFF.